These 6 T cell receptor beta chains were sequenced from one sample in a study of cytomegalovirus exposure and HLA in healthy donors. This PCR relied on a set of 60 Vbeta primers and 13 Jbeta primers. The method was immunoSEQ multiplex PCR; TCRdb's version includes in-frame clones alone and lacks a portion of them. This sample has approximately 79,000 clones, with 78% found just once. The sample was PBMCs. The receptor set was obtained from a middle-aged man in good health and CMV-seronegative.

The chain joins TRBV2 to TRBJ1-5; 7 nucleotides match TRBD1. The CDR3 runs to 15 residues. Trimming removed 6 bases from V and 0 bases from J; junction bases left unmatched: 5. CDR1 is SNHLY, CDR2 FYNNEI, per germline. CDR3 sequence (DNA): TGTGCCAGCAGCGAAACAGGGGATAGCAATCAGCCCCAGCATTTT. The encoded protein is CASSETGDSNQPQHF.

The CDR3 nucleotides read TGTGCCAGCAGCGGGACTAGCGGACAAGAGACCCAGTACTTC. Its translation: CASSGTSGQETQYF. The chain links TRBV11-1 to TRBJ2-5, with 11 bases fitting TRBD2. The CDR3 is 14 residues long. Trimming at V came to 5 bases and at J to 2 bases, leaving 1 base not matched to a gene. Germline V lookup: CDR1 SGHAT, CDR2 FQDESV (reference sequence).

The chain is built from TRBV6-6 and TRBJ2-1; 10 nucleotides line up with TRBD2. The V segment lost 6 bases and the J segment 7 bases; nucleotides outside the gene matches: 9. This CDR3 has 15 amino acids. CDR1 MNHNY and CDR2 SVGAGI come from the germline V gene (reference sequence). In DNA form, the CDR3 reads TGTGCCAGCAGCACGGGAGCGGGAGGGGATAATGAGCAGTTCTTC. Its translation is CASSTGAGGDNEQFF.

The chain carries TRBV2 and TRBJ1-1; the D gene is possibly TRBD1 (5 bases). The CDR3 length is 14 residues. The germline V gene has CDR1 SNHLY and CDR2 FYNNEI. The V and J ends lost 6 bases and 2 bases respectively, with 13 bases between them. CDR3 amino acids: CASRGRLLNTEAFF. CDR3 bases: TGTGCCAGCAGGGGGCGCCTACTTAACACTGAAGCTTTCTTT.

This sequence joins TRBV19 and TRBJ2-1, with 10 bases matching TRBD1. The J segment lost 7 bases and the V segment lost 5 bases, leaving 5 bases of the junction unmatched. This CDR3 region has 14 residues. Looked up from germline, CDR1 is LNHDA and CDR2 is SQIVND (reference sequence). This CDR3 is CASSPGQGRNEQFF. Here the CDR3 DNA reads TGTGCCAGTAGTCCGGGACAGGGGAGAAATGAGCAGTTCTTC.

CDR3 residues: CASSQVPGTEAFF. The CDR3 DNA reads TGTGCCAGCAGCCAAGTTCCGGGCACTGAAGCTTTCTTT. The V call is TRBV4-2, the J call TRBJ1-1; unclear D gene. Germline V gene lookup returns CDR1 LGHNA and CDR2 YNFKEQ. V was pared by 1 base and J by 4 bases, with 7 bases between. The CDR3 length is 13 residues.